This T cell receptor beta chain came from a study of OX40 agonist ivuxolimab in advanced cancers. Study as a whole: Eligibility admitted prior anti-PD-1, anti-PD-L1 or anti-CTLA-4 therapy; 35% to 40% had some. Study observations and caveats: Expanded clones tended on average to be more numerous among CD8+ T cells than CD4+. Some nonresponders likewise displayed low normalized T-cell clonal expansion.

Patients with a history of autoimmune disease or on systemic immunosuppression were excluded. Using immunoSEQ multiplex PCR, the repertoire was profiled, and TCRdb retains in-frame clones only, with some absent. The top ten hold roughly 0.32% of the sample, which has tens of thousands of clones, around 87% seen once. The CDR3 is 14 amino acids. V was cut by 3 bases and J by 2 bases, with 10 bases left in between. Germline CDR1 and CDR2: KGHSH and LQKENI. Only a few counts were recorded for this clone. Antigen: not known. This sample comprised CD4+ or CD8+ T cells sorted from blood, obtained in a trial of the OX40 agonist ivuxolimab. The sequence was collected from an adult with an advanced solid tumor such as melanoma, head and neck, liver or kidney cancer. V usage is TRBV18 and J usage is TRBJ1-2; no clear D gene. The CDR3 sequence: CASSPSADNYGYTF. CDR3 nucleotides: TGTGCCAGCTCACCCTCCGCGGACAACTATGGCTACACCTTC.